The present T cell receptor beta chain was sequenced within a study of T cell responses to AZD1222 COVID-19 vaccine. Method: immunoSEQ multiplex PCR; TCRdb's copy keeps in-frame clones and lacks some. The sample holds 200,000 to 250,000 clones, around 94% seen once. Germline assignment: CDR1 SGHKS and CDR2 YYEKEE (reference sequence). The CDR3 is 13 amino acids. Trimming shortened V by 5 bases and J by 13 bases, and 16 bases separated the two germline ends. This rearrangement joins TRBV5-5 to TRBJ1-6; D uncertain. The input for sequencing was peripheral blood, taken 28 days after the second dose of the MenACWY control vaccine. The receptor was derived from an adult who received the MenACWY meningococcal vaccine as a control. CDR3 loop: CASSSVVGSPLHF. CDR3 DNA: TGTGCCAGCAGTTCCGTGGTTGGTTCCCCCCTCCACTTT.